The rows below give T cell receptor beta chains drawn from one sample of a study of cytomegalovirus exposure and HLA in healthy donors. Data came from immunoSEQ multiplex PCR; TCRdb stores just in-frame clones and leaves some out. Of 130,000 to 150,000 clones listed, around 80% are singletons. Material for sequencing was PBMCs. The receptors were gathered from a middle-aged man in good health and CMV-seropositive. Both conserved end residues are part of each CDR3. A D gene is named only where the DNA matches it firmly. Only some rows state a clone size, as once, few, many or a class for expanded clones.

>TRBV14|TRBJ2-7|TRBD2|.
TGTGCCAGCAGCCAAGACGGGAGGGTCTCCTACGAGCAGTACTTC
CASSQDGRVSYEQYF
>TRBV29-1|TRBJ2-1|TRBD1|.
TGCAGCGTTGAAGTCAGACAGGGGGGTGCCTACAATGAGCAGTTCTTC
CSVEVRQGGAYNEQFF
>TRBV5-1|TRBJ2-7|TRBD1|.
TGCGCCAGCAGCTTGGACAGGGGGCTAAGGGAGCAGTACTTC
CASSLDRGLREQYF
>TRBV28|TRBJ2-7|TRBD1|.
TGTGCCACCACCGGGACAGGGTGGAAAGAGCAGTACTTC
CATTGTGWKEQYF
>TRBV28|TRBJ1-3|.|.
TGTGCCAGCACCAGACCGGGCTCTGGAAACACCATATATTTT
CASTRPGSGNTIYF
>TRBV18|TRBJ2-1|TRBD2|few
TGTGCCAGCTCACAGGGACTAGCGGGAGCTAATGAGCAGTTCTTC
CASSQGLAGANEQFF
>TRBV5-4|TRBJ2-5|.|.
TGTGCCAGCAGCTTGGGGTCGGGATTAGAGACCCAGTACTTC
CASSLGSGLETQYF
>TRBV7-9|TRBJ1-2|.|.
TGTGCCAGCAGCTTAGGGGGTCGGGAGCAAGGCTACACCTTC
CASSLGGREQGYTF
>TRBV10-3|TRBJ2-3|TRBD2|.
TGTGCCATCAGGGGAACTAGGGCGGGAGGCCCAGATACGCAGTATTTT
CAIRGTRAGGPDTQYF
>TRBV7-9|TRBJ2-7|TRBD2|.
TGTGCCAGCAGCTGGGGGACTATTTACGAGCAGTACTTC
CASSWGTIYEQYF
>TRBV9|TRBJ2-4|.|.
TGTGCCAGCAGCGTCACAGGGACGGACATTCAGTACTTC
CASSVTGTDIQYF
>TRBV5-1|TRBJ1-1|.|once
TGCGCCAGCACCCTTGCTAGCCAGAACACTGAAGCTTTCTTT
CASTLASQNTEAFF
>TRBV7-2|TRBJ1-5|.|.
TGTGCCAGCAGCTTAGCTCCCGGGAAGGGTCAGCCCCAGCATTTT
CASSLAPGKGQPQHF
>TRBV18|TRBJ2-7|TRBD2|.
TGTGCCAGCTCACCACGGGCAGCGGGAGGGGACGAGCAGTACTTC
CASSPRAAGGDEQYF
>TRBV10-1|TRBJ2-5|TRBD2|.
TGCGCCAGCGGGGAGGTGGTAGCGGGAGGAAAGGGGGGGACCCAGTACTTC
CASGEVVAGGKGGTQYF
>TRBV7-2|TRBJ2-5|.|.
TGTGCCAGCAGCCCCGGGACTCAACAAGAGACCCAGTACTTC
CASSPGTQQETQYF
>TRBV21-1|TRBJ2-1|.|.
TGTGCCAGCAGCCCCGGACTAGCGGGGGGGGCCCTCAATGAGCAGTTCTTC
CASSPGLAGGALNEQFF
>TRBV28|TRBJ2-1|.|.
TGTGCCAGCAGTTTGGGGCAGGCACCCCATAATGAGCAGTTCTTC
CASSLGQAPHNEQFF
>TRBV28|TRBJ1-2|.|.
TGTGCCAGCGATGTCCAGGGGCCTAACTATGGCTACACCTTC
CASDVQGPNYGYTF
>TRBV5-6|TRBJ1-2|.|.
TGTGCCAGCAACGAGGGCCTGAGCGGCATTTCCACCTTC
CASNEGLSGISTF
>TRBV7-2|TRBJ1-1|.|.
TGTGCCAGCAGCTTAGCGGCGGGGAGGACTGAAGCTTTCTTT
CASSLAAGRTEAFF
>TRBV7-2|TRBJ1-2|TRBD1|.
TGTGCCAGCAGCTTAGGCGTAACAGGGGGCGCGGGTGGCTACACCTTC
CASSLGVTGGAGGYTF
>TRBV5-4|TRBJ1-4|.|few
TGTGCCAGCAGCCCGACAGGCGCAACTAATGAAAAACTGTTTTTT
CASSPTGATNEKLFF
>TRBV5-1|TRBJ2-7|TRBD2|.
TGCGCCAGCAGTTTCTCAGCGGGAGGGGACGAGCAGTACTTC
CASSFSAGGDEQYF
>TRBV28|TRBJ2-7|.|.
TGTGCCACCCTAGGTGCTGTTGACGAGCAGTACTTC
CATLGAVDEQYF
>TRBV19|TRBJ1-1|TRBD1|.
TGTGCCACCCTTAACCGGGACAGGGGCGGAAAGAACACTGAAGCTTTCTTT
CATLNRDRGGKNTEAFF
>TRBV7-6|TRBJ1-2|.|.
TGTGCCAGCAGCTTTGGCCAGGGGTATGGCTACACCTTC
CASSFGQGYGYTF
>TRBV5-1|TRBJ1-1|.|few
TGCGCCAGCAGCCCGGGACAGAACACTGAAGCTTTCTTT
CASSPGQNTEAFF
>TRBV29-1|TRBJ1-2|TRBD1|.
TGCAGCGTTGAAAGAAAGGACAGGTCGGCTGGCTACACCTTC
CSVERKDRSAGYTF
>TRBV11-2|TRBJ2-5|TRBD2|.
TGTGCCAGCAGCCGGACTAGCGCGCCACAAGAGACCCAGTACTTC
CASSRTSAPQETQYF
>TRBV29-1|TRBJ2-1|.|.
TGCAGCGTGCCAAAGGGACTTTGTACTCCTACGTACACGTTCTTC
CSVPKGLCTPTYTFF
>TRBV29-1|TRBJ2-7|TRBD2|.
TGCAGCGTTACCCCGGGTAGCGGGGGTACCTACGAGCAGTACTTC
CSVTPGSGGTYEQYF
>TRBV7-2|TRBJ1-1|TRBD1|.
TGTGCCAGCAGCTTAGGAGGACAGGTAAACACTGAAGCTTTCTTT
CASSLGGQVNTEAFF
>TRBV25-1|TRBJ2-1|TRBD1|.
TGTGCCAGCAGTGAATTGGTCGGGACAGGGACCTACAATGAGCAGTTCTTC
CASSELVGTGTYNEQFF
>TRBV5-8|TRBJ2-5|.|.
TGTGCCAGCAGTTTTGGACACCTCGAGACCCAGTACTTC
CASSFGHLETQYF
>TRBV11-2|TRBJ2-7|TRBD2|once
TGTGCCAGCAGACAACCGGGACTAGCGGGAGACGAGCAGTACTTC
CASRQPGLAGDEQYF
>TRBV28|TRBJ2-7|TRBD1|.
TGTGCCAGCAGTTTATCGCCGGGACAGGGGGCCGAGCAGTACTTC
CASSLSPGQGAEQYF
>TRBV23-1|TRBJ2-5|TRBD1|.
TGCGCCAGCAGTCACCCCAACAGGGGGGATTGCAGAGAGACCCAGTACTTC
CASSHPNRGDCRETQYF
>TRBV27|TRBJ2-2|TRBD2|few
TGTGCCAGCAGGGCTGGACTAGCGAGCACCGGGGAGCTGTTTTTT
CASRAGLASTGELFF
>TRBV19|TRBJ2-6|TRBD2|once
TGTGCCAGTAACCCGGGACTAGCATACCCTGGGGCCAACGTCCTGACTTTC
CASNPGLAYPGANVLTF
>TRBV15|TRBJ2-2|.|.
TGTGCCACCAGCATAAGCGGCGGGGAGCTGTTTTTT
CATSISGGELFF
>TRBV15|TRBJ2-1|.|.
TGTGCCACCAGCAGACAGACTAGCTACAATGAGCAGTTCTTC
CATSRQTSYNEQFF
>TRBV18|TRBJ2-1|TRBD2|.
TGTGCCAGCTCACCTGGGCTAGCGGGAGACTACAATGAGCAGTTCTTC
CASSPGLAGDYNEQFF
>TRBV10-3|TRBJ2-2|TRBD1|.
TGTGCCATAAGTAAGCAAGTAGGGACAGGGGCCGTGGCGGGACATACCGGGGAGCTGTTTTTT
CAISKQVGTGAVAGHTGELFF
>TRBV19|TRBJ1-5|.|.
TGTGCCAGTATGGTAGCATATCAGCCCCAGCATTTT
CASMVAYQPQHF
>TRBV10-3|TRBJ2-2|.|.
TGTGCCATCACAGGGCAAAACGGGGAGCTGTTTTTT
CAITGQNGELFF
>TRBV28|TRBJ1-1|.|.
TGTGCCAGCGGAGGGGTTTACGCTGAAGCTTTCTTT
CASGGVYAEAFF